This TCR beta chain was sequenced for a study of blood T cell repertoires in COVID-19. The CDR3 is made up of 13 amino acids. Sequencing used immunoSEQ multiplex PCR; TCRdb keeps in-frame clones, though not all of them. The data show roughly 110,000 clones, 71% seen once. The TCR originated in a human donor with acute or convalescent COVID-19. The donor label of this sample is uncertain. V and J are TRBV21-1 and TRBJ2-5; the D call TRBD2 from the table was never checked on the DNA. TRBV21-1 is designated a pseudogene. Source material: peripheral blood. This chain's CDR3 is CASISAGEETQYF. CDR3 sequence (DNA): TGTGCCAGCATCTCGGCGGGGGAAGAGACCCAGTACTTC.